This T cell receptor beta chain stems from a study of cytomegalovirus exposure and HLA in healthy donors. Study-level information: Membership in the Caucasian-associated ancestry cluster was found for 65% to 85% of 350 to 450 genotyped donors. Study conclusions and caveats: A missense variant in DCLRE1C was later tied to TCR beta V- and J-gene trimming.

CDR1 is GTSNPN and CDR2 is SVGIG in the germline V gene (reference sequence). V lost 2 bases to trimming and J lost 4 bases, with 17 bases between them. The CDR3 contains 16 residues. Use of 60 Vbeta and 13 Jbeta primers characterized the PCR. The authors' processing: Unique TCR beta chains numbered about 79 million in a later analysis, with around 11 million shared. Method: immunoSEQ multiplex PCR; TCRdb's copy keeps in-frame clones and lacks some. V, J and clone size were drawn from that table, and D and trimming were deduced from the DNA. The data contain around 120,000 clones, 75% of them singletons. A single count supports this clone. The antigen is undetermined.

The chain combines TRBV30 with TRBJ2-2; TRBD1 might be the D (6 bases). The sequence was collected from a woman aged 18 to 35 in good health and CMV-seronegative. What was sequenced was PBMCs. CDR3 nucleotide sequence: TGTGCCTGGAGTCCACGACTCGTCAGGGGCACCGGGGAGCTGTTTTTT. Translating gives CAWSPRLVRGTGELFF.